Shown below are 10 T cell receptor beta chains from a single sample sequenced in a study of blood T cells in healthy people across ages. A second PCR of roughly 7 to 11 cycles used a sample-barcoded 5' primer and a J-beta primer mix. TCRdb itself ran the 5' RACE reads through MiXCR, one entry per CDR3 protein. The repertoire holds roughly 800,000 distinct CDR3 sequences, with 20% to 25% as singletons. The data also belong to a second study, concerning T cells of mothers and their children.

Sequences were obtained from blood. The receptors stem from a boy younger than 18 in good health.

V usage is TRBV29-1 and J usage is TRBJ2-7, with TRBD2 matching 7 bases. This CDR3 spans 13 amino acids. Germline-derived CDR1 and CDR2 are SQVTM and ANQGSEA. With 1 base clipped from V and 3 bases from J, the junction kept 3 bases outside the gene matches. The CDR3 nucleotides are TGCAGCGTTGAAGGGCCGGGAGGCTACGAGCAGTACTTC. Amino acid sequence: CSVEGPGGYEQYF.

V gene TRBV4-3 combines with J gene TRBJ2-4; 8 bases match TRBD1. With 0 bases clipped from V and 9 bases from J, the junction kept 4 bases outside the gene matches. Per the germline V gene, CDR1 is LGHNA and CDR2 is YSLEER. This CDR3 is 14 amino acids long. Here the CDR3 DNA reads TGCGCCAGCAGCCAAGAACCAACAGGGGGCATTCAGTACTTC. Protein: CASSQEPTGGIQYF.

This clonotype was counted only a few times. The chain joins TRBV7-9 to TRBJ2-2, with TRBD2 matching 7 bases. V gave up 4 bases and J gave up 7 bases; unmatched junction bases: 15. In germline, CDR1 is SEHNR, CDR2 FQNEAQ (reference sequence). This CDR3 has 17 residues. The CDR3 is CASSSHTAGVQGGELFF. The CDR3 DNA is TGTGCCAGCAGCTCCCATACGGCGGGAGTACAAGGCGGGGAGCTGTTTTTT. Together with reference TRBV7-9 and TRBJ2-2, the CDR3 gives the full variable domain: DTGVSQNPRHKITKRGQNVTFRCDPISEHNRLYWYRQTLGQGPEFLTYFQNEAQLEKSRLLSDRFSAERPKGSFSTLEIQRTEQGDSAMYLCASSSHTAGVQGGELFFGEGSRLTVL.

A few counts support this clonotype. The gene calls are TRBV9 and TRBJ2-1, with TRBD1 as a possible D gene (6 bases). Germline V gene lookup returns CDR1 SGDLS and CDR2 YYNGEE. With 0 bases removed from V and 4 bases from J, the gap between germline ends came to 8 bases. CDR3 length equals 14 residues. The CDR3 is CASSVAGQYNEQFF. CDR3 in DNA: TGTGCCAGCAGCGTAGCAGGACAGTACAATGAGCAGTTCTTC. Filled out from reference TRBV9 and TRBJ2-1, the complete variable domain reads DSGVTQTPKHLITATGQRVTLRCSPRSGDLSVYWYQQSLDQGLQFLIQYYNGEERAKGNILERFSAQQFPDLHSELNLSSLELGDSALYFCASSVAGQYNEQFFGPGTRLTVL.

CDR3 sequence reads: CSVATGRDQPQHF. DNA of the CDR3: TGCAGCGTTGCGACAGGGCGAGATCAGCCCCAGCATTTT. V usage is TRBV29-1 and J usage is TRBJ1-5, with TRBD1 identical over 7 bases. CDR1 is SQVTM, CDR2 ANQGSEA, per germline. Trimming took 4 bases from V and 5 from J; bases not matched to a gene: 5. This CDR3 is 13 amino acids long.

This clonotype has a handful of counts. This chain links TRBV18 with TRBJ2-4, with TRBD1 identical over 8 bases. Per the germline V gene, CDR1 is KGHSH and CDR2 is LQKENI. This CDR3 region has 14 residues. The junction had 1 base not matched to a gene; V was cut back by 0 bases and J by 6 bases. The CDR3 loop is CASSPPDRVNIQYF. The CDR3 DNA reads TGTGCCAGCTCACCACCGGACAGGGTAAACATTCAGTACTTC.

The chain couples TRBV2 to TRBJ1-4; 7 bases match TRBD1. This CDR3 is 18 amino acids long. Germline CDR1 reads SNHLY; CDR2 reads FYNNEI. V shed 6 bases, J shed 0 bases, and the junction held 13 bases outside the gene matches. In DNA, the CDR3 is TGTGCCAGCAGCGAAAGAGGGCTGCAGGGGGCAACTAATGAAAAACTGTTTTTT. It yields the protein CASSERGLQGATNEKLFF.

This sequence joins TRBV6-6 and TRBJ2-1; tentatively, D is TRBD2 (7 bases). The CDR3 is 12 residues long. With 6 bases removed from V and 14 bases from J, the gap between germline ends came to 17 bases. The V gene's germline CDR1 is MNHNY and CDR2 SVGAGI (reference sequence). The CDR3 spells CASSPGGALKFF. Written as DNA, the CDR3 is TGTGCCAGCAGCCCTGGGGGGGCTCTGAAGTTCTTC.

This chain joins TRBV29-1 and TRBJ2-7; D may be TRBD1 or TRBD2 (6 bases each). From germline, CDR1 is SQVTM and CDR2 ANQGSEA. The CDR3 length is 12 residues. The germline V and J ends were trimmed by 7 bases and 5 bases, with 15 bases remaining between them. The CDR3 spells CSAGVGGNEQYF. The CDR3 nucleotides are TGCAGCGCCGGCGTGGGGGGCAACGAGCAGTACTTC.

The V gene is TRBV6-4, the J gene TRBJ1-6; D not certain. Germline V gene data show CDR1 as MRHNA and CDR2 as SNTAGT. V lost 2 bases to trimming and J lost 8 bases, with 13 bases between them. The CDR3 has 15 residues. The CDR3 DNA is TGTGCCAGCAGTGACCCTAACCGGTTATATTCACCCCTCCACTTT. Protein product: CASSDPNRLYSPLHF.